These 9 T cell receptor beta chains were sequenced from one sample in a study of blood T cell repertoires in COVID-19. TCRdb's copy holds only in-frame clones and misses some; the assay was immunoSEQ multiplex PCR. The table records approximately 210,000 clones, about nine tenths of them present only once. Sample: PBMCs or T cells enriched from blood (not recorded which). The receptors stem from a woman aged 25 to 39 who had recovered from COVID-19.

The chain couples TRBV6-5 to TRBJ1-4; 9 bases agree with TRBD1. Unmatched junction bases numbered 6, after V lost 2 bases and J lost 8 bases. The CDR3 is 15 amino acids. Germline V gene lookup returns CDR1 MNHEY and CDR2 SVGAGI. CDR3 loop: CASSYSETGGEKLFF. The CDR3 DNA reads as TGTGCCAGCAGTTACAGTGAGACAGGGGGGGAAAAACTGTTTTTT.

The chain uses TRBV14 and TRBJ1-2; D is uncertain. Trimming left V 1 base short and J 4 bases short, with 13 bases between. The V gene's germline CDR1 is SGHDN and CDR2 FVKESK. This CDR3 is built from 15 residues. CDR3 sequence (DNA): TGTGCCAGCAGCCAAGTCGCTTCGCGGGGCTATGGCTACACCTTC. Protein sequence: CASSQVASRGYGYTF.

The V and J genes are TRBV11-2 and TRBJ1-2; D gene ambiguous. The CDR3 sequence is 13 residues long. CDR1 and CDR2 from the germline V gene are SGHAT and FQNNGV. The V gene lost 5 bases and the J gene lost 4 bases, with 11 bases spanning the gap. The CDR3 here is CASSSRRAYGYTF. CDR3 sequence (DNA): TGTGCCAGCAGCAGCCGAAGAGCCTATGGCTACACCTTC. The full variable domain, its missing parts supplied by reference TRBV11-2 and TRBJ1-2, is EAGVAQSPRYKIIEKRQSVAFWCNPISGHATLYWYQQILGQGPKLLIQFQNNGVVDDSQLPKDRFSAERLKGVDSTLKIQPAKLEDSAVYLCASSSRRAYGYTFGSGTRLTVV.

The chain has TRBV19 and TRBJ1-1; D gene ambiguous. Trimming shortened V by 6 bases and J by 1 base, and 6 bases separated the two germline ends. Germline values: CDR1 LNHDA, CDR2 SQIVND (reference sequence). This CDR3 comprises 12 residues. The CDR3 sequence: CASSDRNTEAFF. The CDR3 region has the DNA TGTGCCAGTAGCGATAGGAACACTGAAGCTTTCTTT.

This clone came up a few times. The chain links TRBV11-2 to TRBJ2-1; possibly TRBD2 for D (8 bases). V gave up 4 bases and J gave up 5 bases, with 24 bases separating them. Germline V gives CDR1 SGHAT, CDR2 FQNNGV. This CDR3 spans 18 amino acids. The CDR3 sequence is CASSSPRGGGGTNNEQFF. CDR3 nucleotide sequence: TGTGCCAGCAGCTCCCCCAGGGGGGGCGGGGGGACGAACAATGAGCAGTTCTTC.

The chain combines TRBV19 with TRBJ1-2; the match to TRBD1 covers 7 bases. CDR1 is LNHDA and CDR2 is SQIVND in the germline V gene (reference sequence). CDR3 length equals 13 residues. V was pared by 5 bases and J by 6 bases, with 6 bases of the junction left unmatched. The CDR3 reads CASSQQGPHGYTF. The CDR3 DNA reads as TGTGCCAGTAGTCAACAGGGGCCCCATGGCTACACCTTC.

The chain uses TRBV6-2 or TRBV6-3 and TRBJ2-3, with D perhaps matching TRBD2 (6 bases). V shed 5 bases and J shed 11 bases, with 11 bases lying between them. From germline, CDR1 is MNHEY and CDR2 SVGEGT. CDR3 length equals 11 residues. CDR3 sequence (DNA): TGTGCCAGCAGTGTGGAGGGTAGGCAGTATTTT. Amino acids: CASSVEGRQYF.

This clone occurred a few times. The chain uses TRBV28 and TRBJ1-1; the D gene is possibly TRBD1 (6 bases). The CDR3 contains 14 residues. The V end lost 3 bases, the J end lost 4 bases, and 12 bases lay between the germline ends. CDR1 and CDR2 (germline): MDHEN, SYDVKM. The chain's CDR3 is CASSFRGAGTEAFF. The CDR3, as DNA: TGTGCCAGCAGTTTCAGGGGCGCGGGCACTGAAGCTTTCTTT.

This clone was found a few times. V gene TRBV19 combines with J gene TRBJ1-2; TRBD1 aligns across 9 bases. Trimming cost V 3 bases and J 2 bases; bases outside gene matches: 19. CDR1 is LNHDA and CDR2 is SQIVND in the germline V gene (reference sequence). This CDR3 has 20 amino acids. The CDR3: CASSIFSIPRGTGKNYGYTF. DNA of the CDR3: TGTGCCAGTAGTATTTTCTCTATACCGAGGGGGACAGGGAAGAACTATGGCTACACCTTC.